The 30 T cell receptor beta chains given below trace back to one sample, sequenced in a study of blood T cell repertoires in COVID-19. TCRdb's table, derived via immunoSEQ multiplex PCR, lists solely in-frame clones and lacks some. The sample holds some 99,000 clones, approximately 80% seen once. The sequenced sample consisted of peripheral blood. These receptors were taken from a woman aged 45-65 years with acute or convalescent COVID-19.

This clone was seen once. The chain links TRBV6-1 to TRBJ2-7; 9 bases map to TRBD1. The CDR3 covers 16 residues. Germline V lookup: CDR1 MNHNS, CDR2 SASEGT. The J segment lost 9 bases and the V segment lost 0 bases, leaving 12 bases of the junction unmatched. The CDR3 DNA reads TGTGCCAGCAGTGAAGCCGCGAGCCGGGACAGGGATCCGCAGTACTTC. Its translation is CASSEAASRDRDPQYF.

The V and J genes are TRBV2 and TRBJ1-2, with unresolved D. V shed 6 bases and J shed 2 bases, with 19 bases lying between them. Germline V lookup: CDR1 SNHLY, CDR2 FYNNEI. The CDR3 consists of 16 residues. The CDR3 DNA follows: TGTGCCAGCAGGGATCCCAAACAGCCTACCAACTATGGCTACACCTTC. Amino acids: CASRDPKQPTNYGYTF.

The chain is built from TRBV2 and TRBJ2-7; 11 bases agree with TRBD1. The CDR3 sequence is 13 residues long. Germline V CDR1 and CDR2: SNHLY, FYNNEI. The ends lost 6 bases at V and 5 bases at J; junction bases unmatched: 3. CDR3 coding DNA: TGTGCCAGCAGCAGGACAGGGGGCAACGAGCAGTACTTC. This sequence encodes CASSRTGGNEQYF.

The V call is TRBV11-2, the J call TRBJ1-4; D unresolved. CDR3 size: 15 residues. The germline V gene has CDR1 SGHAT and CDR2 FQNNGV. Trimming left V 4 bases short and J 5 bases short, with 14 bases between. The DNA of the CDR3 is TGTGCCAGCAGCTCCGGCTATCTGGGCAATGAAAAACTGTTTTTT. It codes for CASSSGYLGNEKLFF. The variable domain in full, with the rest retrieved from reference TRBV11-2 and TRBJ1-4, is EAGVAQSPRYKIIEKRQSVAFWCNPISGHATLYWYQQILGQGPKLLIQFQNNGVVDDSQLPKDRFSAERLKGVDSTLKIQPAKLEDSAVYLCASSSGYLGNEKLFFGSGTQLSVL.

The chain is built from TRBV19 and TRBJ2-1, with 7 bases that match TRBD2. Unmatched junction bases numbered 4, after V lost 1 base and J lost 4 bases. This CDR3 comprises 15 residues. Germline CDR1 and CDR2: LNHDA and SQIVND (reference sequence). CDR3 DNA sequence: TGTGCCAGTAGTATAGGGCAGGGAGGGTACAATGAGCAGTTCTTC. Amino acids: CASSIGQGGYNEQFF.

This sequence joins TRBV18 and TRBJ2-7; weak D call: TRBD2 (6 bases). CDR1 is KGHSH and CDR2 is LQKENI in the germline V gene. This CDR3 region has 13 residues. V lost 3 bases, J lost 3 bases, and 9 bases lay in between. The CDR3 DNA reads TGTGCCAGCTCACCGTTCGGGGGCTACGAGCAGTACTTC. It translates to CASSPFGGYEQYF.

This chain connects TRBV4-1 to TRBJ2-1; perhaps TRBD2 as D (5 bases). CDR3 size: 15 residues. Looked up from germline, CDR1 is MGHRA and CDR2 is YSYEKL. The ends were cut back, 7 bases at V and 5 bases at J, with 18 bases in the middle. CDR3 amino acids: CASTPYQKEDNEQFF. CDR3 DNA sequence: TGCGCCAGCACCCCATATCAAAAGGAGGACAATGAGCAGTTCTTC.

This chain connects TRBV9 to TRBJ2-7; possibly TRBD2 for D (6 bases). This CDR3 contains 16 residues. Germline CDR1 reads SGDLS; CDR2 reads YYNGEE. V was clipped by 3 bases and J by 3 bases, with 19 bases between them. Here the CDR3 DNA reads TGTGCCAGCAGCGCAGGACCTTCGACTAGTCTCTACGAGCAGTACTTC. The encoded protein is CASSAGPSTSLYEQYF.

The J gene is TRBJ1-1, the V gene TRBV4-1, with 8 bases aligning to TRBD1. J was trimmed by 4 bases and V by 1 base; bases with no gene match: 5. CDR1 MGHRA and CDR2 YSYEKL come from the germline V gene. The CDR3 length is 15 residues. The CDR3 sequence is CASSQADRDGTEAFF. The DNA for the CDR3 is TGCGCCAGCAGCCAAGCGGACAGGGACGGCACTGAAGCTTTCTTT.

The chain uses TRBV23-1 and TRBJ1-5; weak D call: TRBD1 (6 bases). TRBV23-1 is classed as an ORF, of uncertain function. Trimming shortened V by 4 bases and J by 6 bases, and 19 bases separated the two germline ends. The CDR3 covers 16 residues. This CDR3 is CASSPIGSGDTQPQHF. The CDR3 bases are TGCGCCAGCAGTCCAATCGGTTCAGGGGACACTCAGCCCCAGCATTTT.

CDR3 sequence: CASRDEGGNYGYTF. For the CDR3, the DNA is TGTGCCAGCAGGGACGAGGGTGGGAACTATGGCTACACCTTC. The chain uses TRBV3-1 (or the pseudogene TRBV3-2) and TRBJ1-2; D remains unclear. V was cut by 6 bases and J by 2 bases, with 13 bases left in between. In germline, CDR1 is LGHDT, CDR2 YNNKEL (reference sequence). This CDR3 contains 14 residues.

The chain carries TRBV12-3 or TRBV12-4 and TRBJ2-1, with 8 bases aligning to TRBD2. The trim removed 3 bases at V and 14 bases at J, leaving 6 bases unmatched. The CDR3 has 12 amino acids. CDR3 sequence reads: CASSFYTGGEFF. The DNA for the CDR3 is TGTGCCAGCAGTTTTTACACGGGGGGGGAGTTCTTC.

The rearrangement uses TRBV7-9 and TRBJ2-4; tentative D call: TRBD1 (6 bases). Trimming shortened V by 5 bases and J by 1 base, and 12 bases separated the two germline ends. This CDR3 region has 15 residues. From germline, CDR1 is SEHNR and CDR2 FQNEAQ (reference sequence). CDR3 in DNA: TGTGCCAGCAGCCCTCTTGGGGGCGCCAAAAACATTCAGTACTTC. As protein: CASSPLGGAKNIQYF.

The chain couples TRBV6-5 to TRBJ2-3, with 10 bases identical to TRBD2. Looked up from germline, CDR1 is MNHEY and CDR2 is SVGAGI. This CDR3 is built from 14 residues. V gave up 4 bases and J gave up 7 bases; unmatched junction bases: 5. CDR3 protein: CASSSSGGVYTQYF. Here the CDR3 DNA reads TGTGCCAGCAGTTCAAGCGGGGGGGTGTATACGCAGTATTTT.

This chain connects TRBV10-3 to TRBJ1-2, with TRBD1 matching 9 bases. CDR3 length: 13 amino acids. CDR1 and CDR2 from the germline V gene are ENHRY and SYGVKD. V was pared by 5 bases and J by 7 bases, with 5 bases of the junction left unmatched. CDR3 coding DNA: TGTGCCATCAGTCGACAGGGGGGCTCTGGCTACACCTTC. Translated: CAISRQGGSGYTF.

V gene TRBV12-1 combines with J gene TRBJ1-3; no DNA check was done on the table's D call, TRBD1. TRBV12-1 is classified as a pseudogene. This CDR3 has 16 residues. The DNA for the CDR3 is TGTGCCAGCAGCTTAGGAGCTGGGACAGGGTTGGACACCATATATTTT. Translation gives CASSLGAGTGLDTIYF.

This rearrangement joins TRBV2 to TRBJ1-1, with D unresolved. The CDR3 covers 15 residues. Germline V gene lookup returns CDR1 SNHLY and CDR2 FYNNEI. V was trimmed by 5 bases and J by 1 base, leaving 14 bases between them. The CDR3 is CASSRRVFGNTEAFF. The CDR3 DNA follows: TGTGCCAGCAGTCGCCGGGTTTTCGGGAACACTGAAGCTTTCTTT.

This chain connects TRBV19 to TRBJ2-7, with D perhaps matching TRBD2 (5 bases). This CDR3 spans 14 amino acids. With 0 bases removed from V and 6 bases from J, the gap between germline ends came to 12 bases. CDR1 and CDR2 (germline): LNHDA, SQIVND (reference sequence). In DNA, the CDR3 is TGTGCCAGTAGTATAGAGGGCAGCGGTGGCGAGCAGTACTTC. Protein sequence: CASSIEGSGGEQYF.

V usage is TRBV10-3 and J usage is TRBJ2-3; the D gene is possibly TRBD2 (6 bases). V shed 6 bases and J shed 1 base, with 17 bases lying between them. The CDR3 extends over 16 amino acids. In germline, CDR1 is ENHRY, CDR2 SYGVKD. CDR3: CAIRSMGGSGTDTQYF. CDR3 sequence (DNA): TGTGCCATCAGGAGTATGGGGGGAAGTGGCACAGATACGCAGTATTTT.

With regard to this clone: A junction boundary mismatches the germline segment, possibly from a read error. This chain links TRBV28 with TRBJ2-5; 7 bases are shared with TRBD1. Germline V lookup: CDR1 MDHEN, CDR2 SYDVKM. The CDR3 length is 14 residues. CDR3 sequence: CAGSFWDRVETQYF. The CDR3, as DNA: TGTGCCGGCAGTTTTTGGGACAGAGTAGAGACCCAGTACTTC.

The rearrangement links TRBV2 to TRBJ1-2; 7 nucleotides match TRBD1. The CDR3 is 13 residues long. Germline trimming cut 8 bases from V and 6 bases from J; bases unmatched to any gene: 9. CDR1 and CDR2 (germline): SNHLY, FYNNEI. The CDR3 sequence is CASDRDHKNGYTF. The CDR3 nucleotides read TGTGCCAGCGACAGGGACCACAAGAATGGCTACACCTTC.

This chain uses TRBV6-5 with TRBJ1-2; the D gene is possibly TRBD1 (6 bases). Germline CDR1 is MNHEY and CDR2 is SVGAGI. The CDR3 sequence is 15 residues long. Trimming removed 0 bases at V and 8 bases at J, with 16 bases between. CDR3 in amino acids: CASSYSSRGPPGYTF. The CDR3 nucleotides read TGTGCCAGCAGTTACTCGAGCAGGGGCCCCCCGGGCTACACCTTC.

This sequence joins TRBV6-5 and TRBJ2-1; D is possibly TRBD2 (7 bases). This CDR3 is 15 amino acids long. Trimming pared 7 bases from V and 9 bases from J, leaving 22 bases between. The V gene's germline CDR1 is MNHEY and CDR2 SVGAGI. The CDR3 DNA is TGTGCCAGCACCCGCGGGGGCCAAGACAATCTTGAGCAGTTCTTC. Translating it yields CASTRGGQDNLEQFF.

The chain couples TRBV11-3 to TRBJ2-3; maybe TRBD1 (5 bases). The CDR3 totals 16 residues. Germline lookup yields CDR1 SGHNT and CDR2 YENEEA. Trimming removed 0 bases at V and 6 bases at J, with 16 bases between. The CDR3 DNA reads as TGTGCCAGCAGCTTAGATGGGGCTACATCCATCGATACGCAGTATTTT. Its protein product is CASSLDGATSIDTQYF.

The V call is TRBV28, the J call TRBJ2-7, with D possibly TRBD1 on 5 matching bases. This CDR3 comprises 15 residues. Trimming shortened V by 2 bases and J by 1 base, and 12 bases separated the two germline ends. Looked up from germline, CDR1 is MDHEN and CDR2 is SYDVKM. The CDR3 region has the DNA TGTGCCAGCAGTTTAAGCTCGACAGTATCCTACGAGCAGTACTTC. This gives the protein CASSLSSTVSYEQYF.

This clone has a single count. V and J are TRBV19 and TRBJ2-2; 8 positions match TRBD1. This CDR3 region has 14 residues. Unmatched junction bases numbered 5, after V lost 7 bases and J lost 4 bases. Germline CDR1 reads LNHDA; CDR2 reads SQIVND (reference sequence). This chain's CDR3 is CASTRGQSTGELFF. CDR3 DNA sequence: TGTGCCAGTACCAGGGGGCAGAGCACCGGGGAGCTGTTTTTT.

The chain couples TRBV3-1 (or the pseudogene TRBV3-2) to TRBJ1-2; 7 bases map to TRBD1. CDR1 and CDR2 (germline): LGHDT, YNNKEL (reference sequence). V lost 4 bases, J lost 6 bases, and 14 bases stayed unmatched. The CDR3 spans 16 residues. Here the CDR3 reads CASSPWGDRDSNGYTF. CDR3 nucleotides: TGTGCCAGCAGCCCGTGGGGGGACAGAGACTCAAATGGCTACACCTTC.

V and J are TRBV19 and TRBJ1-2; possible D gene TRBD1, 5 bases. The CDR3 extends over 12 amino acids. V lost 3 bases and J 4 bases, leaving 6 bases between the germline ends. Germline-derived CDR1 and CDR2 are LNHDA and SQIVND (reference sequence). The CDR3 bases are TGTGCCAGTAGTATGGGGGGCTATGGCTACACCTTC. Its protein is CASSMGGYGYTF.

The rearrangement uses TRBV10-1 and TRBJ1-2, with D maybe TRBD1 (5 bases). CDR1 and CDR2 (germline): WNHNN, SYGVQD (reference sequence). V shed 4 bases and J shed 1 base, with 7 bases lying between them. The CDR3 loop spans 13 amino acids. The CDR3 region is CASSADSNYGYTF. The DNA for the CDR3 is TGCGCCAGCAGTGCCGACAGTAACTATGGCTACACCTTC.

The rearrangement uses TRBV15 and TRBJ2-7; the match to TRBD1 covers 7 bases. The trim removed 3 bases at V and 3 bases at J, leaving 8 bases unmatched. The CDR3 has 15 residues. Germline CDR1 LNHNV, CDR2 YYDKDF (reference sequence). The CDR3 DNA follows: TGTGCCACCAGCAGGGGCACAGGGGTCGACTACGAGCAGTACTTC. Amino acid sequence: CATSRGTGVDYEQYF.